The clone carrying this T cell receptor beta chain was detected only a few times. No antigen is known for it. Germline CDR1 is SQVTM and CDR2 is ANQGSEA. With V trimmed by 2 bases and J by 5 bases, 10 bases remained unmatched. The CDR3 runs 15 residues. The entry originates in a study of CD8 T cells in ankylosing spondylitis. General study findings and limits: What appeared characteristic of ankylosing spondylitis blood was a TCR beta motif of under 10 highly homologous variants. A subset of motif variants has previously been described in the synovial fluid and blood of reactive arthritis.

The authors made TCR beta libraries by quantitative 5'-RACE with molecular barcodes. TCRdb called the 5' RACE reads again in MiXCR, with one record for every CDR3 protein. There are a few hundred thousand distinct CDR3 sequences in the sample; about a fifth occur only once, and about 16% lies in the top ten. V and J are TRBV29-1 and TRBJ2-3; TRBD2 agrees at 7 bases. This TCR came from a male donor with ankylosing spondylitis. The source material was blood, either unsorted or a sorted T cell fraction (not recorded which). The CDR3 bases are TGCAGCGTTGAATTTGTGCGGGAGTTGGGAGATACGCAGTATTTT. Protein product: CSVEFVRELGDTQYF.